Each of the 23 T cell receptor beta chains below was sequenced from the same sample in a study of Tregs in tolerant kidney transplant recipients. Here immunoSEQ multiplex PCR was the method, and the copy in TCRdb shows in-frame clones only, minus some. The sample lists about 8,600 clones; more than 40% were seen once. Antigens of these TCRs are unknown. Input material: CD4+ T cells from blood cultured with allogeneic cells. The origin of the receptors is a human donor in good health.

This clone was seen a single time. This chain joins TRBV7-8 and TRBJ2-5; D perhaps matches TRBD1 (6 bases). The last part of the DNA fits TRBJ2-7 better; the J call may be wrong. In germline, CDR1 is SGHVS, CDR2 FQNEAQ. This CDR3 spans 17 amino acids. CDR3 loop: CASSFFASQGFSYEQYF. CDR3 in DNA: TGTGCCAGCAGCTTCTTCGCTTCACAGGGATTCTCCTACGAGCAGTACTTC.

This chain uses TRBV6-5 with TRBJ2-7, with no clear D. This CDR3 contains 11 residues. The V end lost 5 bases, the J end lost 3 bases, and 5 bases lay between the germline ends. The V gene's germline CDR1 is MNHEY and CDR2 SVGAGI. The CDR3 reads CASSRNYEQYF. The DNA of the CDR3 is TGTGCCAGCAGTCGGAACTACGAGCAGTACTTC.

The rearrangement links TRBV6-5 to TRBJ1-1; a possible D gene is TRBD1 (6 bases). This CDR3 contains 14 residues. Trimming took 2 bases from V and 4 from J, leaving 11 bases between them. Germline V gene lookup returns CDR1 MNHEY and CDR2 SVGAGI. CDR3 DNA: TGTGCCAGCAGTTACACAGGGCGCGGCACTGAAGCTTTCTTT. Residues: CASSYTGRGTEAFF.

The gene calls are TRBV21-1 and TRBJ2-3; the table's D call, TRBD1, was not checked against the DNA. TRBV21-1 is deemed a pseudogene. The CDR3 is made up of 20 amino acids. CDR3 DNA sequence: TGTGCCAGCAGCTCTAGGGGCAGGGAAACCCGCAAAACGATCCCAGATACGCAGTATTTT. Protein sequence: CASSSRGRETRKTIPDTQYF.

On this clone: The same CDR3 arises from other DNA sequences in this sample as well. CDR3 sequence: CSVEGTGGGGFYRNIQYF. CDR3 bases: TGCAGCGTTGAGGGGACAGGGGGCGGCGGATTCTATAGAAACATTCAGTACTTC. The rearrangement uses TRBV29-1 and TRBJ2-4; TRBD1 matches at 12 bases. Germline values: CDR1 SQVTM, CDR2 ANQGSEA. The CDR3 consists of 18 residues. J gave up 6 bases and V 3 bases, and 15 bases lay outside the gene matches. Supplemented by reference TRBV29-1 and TRBJ2-4, the full variable domain reads SAVISQKPSRDICQRGTSLTIQCQVDSQVTMMFWYRQQPGQSLTLIATANQGSEATYESGFVIDKFPISRPNLTFSTLTVSNMSPEDSSIYLCSVEGTGGGGFYRNIQYFGAGTRLSVL.

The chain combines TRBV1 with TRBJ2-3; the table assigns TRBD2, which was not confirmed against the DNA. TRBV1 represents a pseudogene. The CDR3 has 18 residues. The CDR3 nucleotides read TGCACCAGCAGCCAGCCCTGCATCGGGTCCCCAGGCACAGATACGCAGTATTTT. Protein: CTSSQPCIGSPGTDTQYF.

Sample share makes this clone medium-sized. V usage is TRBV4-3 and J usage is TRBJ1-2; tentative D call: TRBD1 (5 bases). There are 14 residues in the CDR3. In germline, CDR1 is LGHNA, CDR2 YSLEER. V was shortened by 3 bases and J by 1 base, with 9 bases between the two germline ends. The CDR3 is CASSQEGINYGYTF. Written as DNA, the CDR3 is TGCGCCAGCAGCCAGGAGGGGATTAACTATGGCTACACCTTC.

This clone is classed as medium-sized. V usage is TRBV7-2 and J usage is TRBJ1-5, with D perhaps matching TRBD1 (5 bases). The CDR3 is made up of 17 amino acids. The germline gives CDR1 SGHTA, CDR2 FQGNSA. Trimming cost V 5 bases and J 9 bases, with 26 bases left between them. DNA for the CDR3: TGTGCCAGCAGCCCCCTTGGGGCACTTTGGTTGTCGGGGCCCCAGCATTTT. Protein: CASSPLGALWLSGPQHF.

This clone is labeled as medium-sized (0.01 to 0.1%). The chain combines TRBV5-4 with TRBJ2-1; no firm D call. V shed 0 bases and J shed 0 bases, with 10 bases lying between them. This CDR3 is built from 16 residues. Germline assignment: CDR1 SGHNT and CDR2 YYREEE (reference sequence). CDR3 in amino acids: CASSLGIPSSYNEQFF. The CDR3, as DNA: TGTGCCAGCAGCTTGGGAATTCCTAGCTCCTACAATGAGCAGTTCTTC.

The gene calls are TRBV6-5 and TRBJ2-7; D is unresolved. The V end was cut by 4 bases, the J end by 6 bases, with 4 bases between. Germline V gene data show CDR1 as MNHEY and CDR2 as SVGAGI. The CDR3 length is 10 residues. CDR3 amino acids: CASSSREQYF. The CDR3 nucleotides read TGTGCCAGCAGTTCACGCGAGCAGTACTTC.

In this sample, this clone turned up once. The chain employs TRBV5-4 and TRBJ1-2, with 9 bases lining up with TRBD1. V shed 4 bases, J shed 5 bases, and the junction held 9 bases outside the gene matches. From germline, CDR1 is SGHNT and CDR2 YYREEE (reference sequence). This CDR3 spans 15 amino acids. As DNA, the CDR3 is TGTGCCAGCAGCCAAGATCGAGGACAGGGGTATGGCTACACCTTC. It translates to CASSQDRGQGYGYTF. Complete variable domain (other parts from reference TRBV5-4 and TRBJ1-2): ETGVTQSPTHLIKTRGQQVTLRCSSQSGHNTVSWYQQALGQGPQFIFQYYREEENGRGNFPPRFSGLQFPNYSSELNVNALELDDSALYLCASSQDRGQGYGYTFGSGTRLTVV.

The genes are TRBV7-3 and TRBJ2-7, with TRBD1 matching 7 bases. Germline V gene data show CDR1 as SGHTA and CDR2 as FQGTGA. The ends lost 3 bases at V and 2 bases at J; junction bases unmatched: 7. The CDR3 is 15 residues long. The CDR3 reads CASSFVGGAAYEQYF. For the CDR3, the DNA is TGTGCCAGCAGCTTCGTAGGGGGCGCCGCCTACGAGCAGTACTTC.

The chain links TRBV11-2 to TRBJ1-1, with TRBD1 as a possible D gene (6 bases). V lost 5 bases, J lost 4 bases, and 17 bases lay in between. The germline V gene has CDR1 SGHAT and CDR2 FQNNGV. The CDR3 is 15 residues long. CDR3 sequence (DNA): TGTGCCAGCAGCGCACGGGGGCTTATTGCCACTGAAGCTTTCTTT. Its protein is CASSARGLIATEAFF.

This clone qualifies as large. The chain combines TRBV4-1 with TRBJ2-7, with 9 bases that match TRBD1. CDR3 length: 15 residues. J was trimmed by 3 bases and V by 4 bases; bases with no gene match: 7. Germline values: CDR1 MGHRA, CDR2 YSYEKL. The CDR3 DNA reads TGCGCCAGCAGCCTGATGACAGGGGGAATCTACGAGCAGTACTTC. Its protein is CASSLMTGGIYEQYF.

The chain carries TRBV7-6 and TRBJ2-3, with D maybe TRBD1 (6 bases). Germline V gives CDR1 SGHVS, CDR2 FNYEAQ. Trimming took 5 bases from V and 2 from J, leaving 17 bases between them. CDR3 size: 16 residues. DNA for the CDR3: TGTGCCAGCAGCCTCGGACAGTTATTAACCACAGATACGCAGTATTTT. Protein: CASSLGQLLTTDTQYF.

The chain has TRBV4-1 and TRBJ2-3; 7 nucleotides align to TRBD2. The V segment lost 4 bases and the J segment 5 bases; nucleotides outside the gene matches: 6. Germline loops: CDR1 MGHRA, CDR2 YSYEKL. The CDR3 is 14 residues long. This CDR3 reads CASSRGGVEDTQYF. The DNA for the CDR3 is TGCGCCAGCAGCCGGGGGGGAGTCGAAGATACGCAGTATTTT.

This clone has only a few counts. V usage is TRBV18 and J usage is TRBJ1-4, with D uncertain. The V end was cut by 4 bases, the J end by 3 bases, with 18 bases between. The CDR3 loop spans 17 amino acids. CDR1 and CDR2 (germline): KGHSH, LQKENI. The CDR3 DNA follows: TGTGCCAGCTCACGGACGAGTTATGGAGGGCCTAATGAAAAACTGTTTTTT. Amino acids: CASSRTSYGGPNEKLFF.

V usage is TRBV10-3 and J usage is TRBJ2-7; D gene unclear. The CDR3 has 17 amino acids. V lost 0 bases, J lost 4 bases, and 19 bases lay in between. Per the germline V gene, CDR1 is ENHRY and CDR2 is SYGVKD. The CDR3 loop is CAISESGLPGSFYEQYF. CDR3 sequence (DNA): TGTGCCATCAGTGAGTCGGGCCTTCCTGGCAGTTTTTACGAGCAGTACTTC.

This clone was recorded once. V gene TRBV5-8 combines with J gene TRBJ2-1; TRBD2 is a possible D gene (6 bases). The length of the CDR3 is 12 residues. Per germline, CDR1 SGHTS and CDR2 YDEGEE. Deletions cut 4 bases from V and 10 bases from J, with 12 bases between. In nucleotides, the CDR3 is TGTGCCAGCAGCCCTGATACTAGCGAGCAGTTCTTC. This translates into CASSPDTSEQFF.

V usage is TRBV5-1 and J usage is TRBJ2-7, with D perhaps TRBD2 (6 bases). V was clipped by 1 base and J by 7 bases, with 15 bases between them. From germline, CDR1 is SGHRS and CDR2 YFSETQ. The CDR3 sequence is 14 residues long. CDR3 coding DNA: TGCGCCAGCAGCTTGATTAGCGGCCTCGGGGAGCAGTACTTC. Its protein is CASSLISGLGEQYF.

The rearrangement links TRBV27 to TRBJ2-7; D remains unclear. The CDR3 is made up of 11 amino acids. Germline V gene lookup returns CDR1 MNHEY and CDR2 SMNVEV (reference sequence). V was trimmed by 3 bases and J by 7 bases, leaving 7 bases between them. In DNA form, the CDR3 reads TGTGCCAGCAGTTTTTTTGGTGAGCAGTACTTC. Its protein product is CASSFFGEQYF.

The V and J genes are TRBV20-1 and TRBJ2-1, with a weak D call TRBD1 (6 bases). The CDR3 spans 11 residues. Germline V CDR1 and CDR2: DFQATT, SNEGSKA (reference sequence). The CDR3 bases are TGCAGCCTGGACAGTACCAATGAGCAGTTCTTC. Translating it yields CSLDSTNEQFF.

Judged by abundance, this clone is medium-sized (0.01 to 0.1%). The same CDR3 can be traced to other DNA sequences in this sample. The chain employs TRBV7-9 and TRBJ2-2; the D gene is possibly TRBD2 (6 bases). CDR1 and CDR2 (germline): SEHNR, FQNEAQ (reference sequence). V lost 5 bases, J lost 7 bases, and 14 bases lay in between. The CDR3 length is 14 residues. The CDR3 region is CASSPTSILGELFF. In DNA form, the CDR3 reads TGTGCCAGCAGCCCCACTAGCATCCTCGGGGAGCTGTTTTTT. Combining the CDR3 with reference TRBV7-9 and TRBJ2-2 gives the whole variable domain DTGVSQNPRHKITKRGQNVTFRCDPISEHNRLYWYRQTLGQGPEFLTYFQNEAQLEKSRLLSDRFSAERPKGSFSTLEIQRTEQGDSAMYLCASSPTSILGELFFGEGSRLTVL.